These 25 T cell receptor beta chains share one sample of origin, sequenced in a study of early T cells in non-severe SARS-CoV-2 infection. In TCRdb, the 5' RACE reads were re-called with MiXCR into one record per CDR3 protein. The table records under 85,000 distinct CDR3 sequences, over 10% of them present only once. This sample comprised whole blood, obtained at baseline. Every receptor here comes from an adult who was a healthcare worker with PCR-confirmed SARS-CoV-2 infection or an uninfected control (not recorded which).

At least ten counts were recorded for this clonotype. The chain is built from TRBV12-3 or TRBV12-4 and TRBJ2-7; D possibly corresponds to TRBD1 (5 bases). Trimming took 5 bases from V and 4 from J, leaving 12 bases between them. This CDR3 region has 13 residues. This CDR3 is CASSPGRVYEQYF. The CDR3 coding sequence is TGTGCCAGCAGTCCGGGCAGGGTATACGAGCAGTACTTC.

There are a few counts of this clonotype. The chain employs TRBV25-1 and TRBJ2-3; D is unclear. This CDR3 comprises 14 residues. V lost 0 bases and J lost 0, with 4 bases in between. CDR1 is MGHDK, CDR2 SYGVNS, per germline. The CDR3 reads CASSEYYSTDTQYF. The CDR3 region has the DNA TGTGCCAGCAGTGAATACTACAGCACAGATACGCAGTATTTT. Together with reference TRBV25-1 and TRBJ2-3, the CDR3 gives the full variable domain: EADIYQTPRYLVIGTGKKITLECSQTMGHDKMYWYQQDPGMELHLIHYSYGVNSTEKGDLSSESTVSRIRTEHFPLTLESARPSHTSQYLCASSEYYSTDTQYFGPGTRLTVL.

This clonotype was seen at least ten times. The chain employs TRBV19 and TRBJ2-6; no clear D. V dropped 1 base and J dropped 4 bases, with 2 bases sitting between them. The germline CDR1 and CDR2 sequences are LNHDA and SQIVND (reference sequence). The length of the CDR3 is 13 residues. The CDR3 nucleotides are TGTGCCAGTAGTATAGCAGGGGCCAACGTCCTGACTTTC. Residues: CASSIAGANVLTF. The full variable domain, in which reference TRBV19 and TRBJ2-6 provide the parts outside the CDR3, is DGGITQSPKYLFRKEGQNVTLSCEQNLNHDAMYWYRQDPGQGLRLIYYSQIVNDFQKGDIAEGYSVSREKKESFPLTVTSAQKNPTAFYLCASSIAGANVLTFGAGSRLTVL.

This clonotype appeared a few times. The CDR3 spells CASTGEGTGPVRLFF. CDR3 DNA: TGTGCCAGCACTGGAGAAGGGACAGGGCCCGTTAGACTGTTTTTT. The V gene is TRBV6-1, the J gene TRBJ1-4, with 9 nucleotides matching TRBD1. The length of the CDR3 is 15 residues. J was trimmed by 13 bases and V by 7 bases; bases with no gene match: 16. From germline, CDR1 is MNHNS and CDR2 SASEGT.

This chain uses TRBV6-5 with TRBJ2-3; D possibly corresponds to TRBD2 (6 bases). V was trimmed by 8 bases and J by 3 bases, leaving 18 bases between them. The length of the CDR3 is 15 residues. Looked up from germline, CDR1 is MNHEY and CDR2 is SVGAGI. In DNA, the CDR3 is TGTGCCAGCCTCCTGAAACCTCGGGGGACAGATACGCAGTATTTT. Residues: CASLLKPRGTDTQYF.

This clonotype came up many times. J is TRBJ2-5 and V is TRBV3-1; D is undetermined. This CDR3 contains 12 residues. Deletions cut 0 bases from V and 6 bases from J, with 5 bases between. Germline-derived CDR1 and CDR2 are LGHDT and YNNKEL (reference sequence). The CDR3 region is CASSQEGKTQYF. The DNA of the CDR3 is TGTGCCAGCAGCCAAGAGGGAAAGACCCAGTACTTC.

This clonotype showed up just a few times. J is TRBJ2-5 and V is TRBV29-1, with 7 bases identical to TRBD2. CDR3 size: 14 residues. The J segment lost 5 bases and the V segment lost 7 bases, leaving 13 bases of the junction unmatched. Per germline, CDR1 SQVTM and CDR2 ANQGSEA. The CDR3 region has the DNA TGCAGCGCACGGGGAGGGCGCAGTGATGAGACCCAGTACTTC. Translating it yields CSARGGRSDETQYF.

This clonotype appeared a few times. The V call is TRBV3-1, the J call TRBJ1-6; D remains ambiguous. The V end was cut by 0 bases, the J end by 6 bases, with 9 bases between. Germline CDR1 is LGHDT and CDR2 is YNNKEL (reference sequence). The CDR3 is made up of 15 amino acids. CDR3 DNA: TGTGCCAGCAGCCAAGATGGCCTACTTAATTCACCCCTCCACTTT. It is translated as CASSQDGLLNSPLHF.

The genes are TRBV18 and TRBJ1-2, with D maybe TRBD1 (5 bases). Looked up from germline, CDR1 is KGHSH and CDR2 is LQKENI. The CDR3 covers 13 residues. The V and J ends lost 3 bases and 7 bases respectively, with 12 bases between them. The CDR3 nucleotides are TGTGCCAGCTCACCGACAGATCTAGGTGGCTACACCTTC. It translates to CASSPTDLGGYTF.

In this sample, this clonotype turned up many times. The chain links TRBV5-1 to TRBJ2-5; possible D gene TRBD2, 6 bases. V lost 2 bases, J lost 2 bases, and 19 bases lay in between. This CDR3 is 17 amino acids long. CDR1 SGHRS and CDR2 YFSETQ come from the germline V gene. CDR3 amino acids: CASSFMAGPRVQETQYF. The DNA for the CDR3 is TGCGCCAGCAGCTTCATGGCGGGGCCCCGGGTTCAAGAGACCCAGTACTTC.

This clonotype has a count of ten or more. V is TRBV9 and J is TRBJ1-4, with D hard to call. V was pared by 3 bases and J by 8 bases, with 11 bases between. The CDR3 has 13 residues. Germline assignment: CDR1 SGDLS and CDR2 YYNGEE. For the CDR3, the DNA is TGTGCCAGCAGCGATCGATACGGGGAAAAACTGTTTTTT. Encoded protein: CASSDRYGEKLFF.

This chain connects TRBV11-3 to TRBJ2-3; a possible D gene is TRBD2 (6 bases). Germline loops: CDR1 SGHNT, CDR2 YENEEA. V was clipped by 1 base and J by 3 bases, with 14 bases between them. There are 16 residues in the CDR3. The CDR3 loop reads CASSLGDWPTTDTQYF. CDR3 bases: TGTGCCAGCAGCTTAGGGGACTGGCCAACTACAGATACGCAGTATTTT. The entire variable domain, with the rest obtained from reference TRBV11-3 and TRBJ2-3, is as follows: EAGVVQSPRYKIIEKKQPVAFWCNPISGHNTLYWYLQNLGQGPELLIRYENEEAVDDSQLPKDRFSAERLKGVDSTLKIQPAELGDSAVYLCASSLGDWPTTDTQYFGPGTRLTVL.

This clonotype was found a few times. This rearrangement joins TRBV29-1 to TRBJ2-7; TRBD1 is a possible D gene (6 bases). V dropped 7 bases and J dropped 4 bases, with 11 bases sitting between them. The CDR3 spans 11 residues. Germline V gives CDR1 SQVTM, CDR2 ANQGSEA. This chain's CDR3 is CSAARGYEQYF. For the CDR3, the DNA is TGCAGCGCTGCCAGGGGATACGAGCAGTACTTC.

This chain connects TRBV18 to TRBJ1-1; D possibly corresponds to TRBD1 (5 bases). The V end lost 1 base, the J end lost 0 bases, and 9 bases lay between the germline ends. The CDR3 has 15 residues. CDR1 is KGHSH, CDR2 LQKENI, per germline. Here the CDR3 reads CASSPLDTLNTEAFF. The CDR3 bases are TGTGCCAGCTCACCACTGGACACCCTGAACACTGAAGCTTTCTTT.

This clonotype was recorded a few times. The chain is built from TRBV19 and TRBJ2-7; TRBD2 agrees at 7 bases. In germline, CDR1 is LNHDA, CDR2 SQIVND (reference sequence). With V trimmed by 9 bases and J by 3 bases, 5 bases remained unmatched. The CDR3 is 12 amino acids. In DNA, the CDR3 is TGTGCCAGGAGGGGCGGGAGCTACGAGCAGTACTTC. Translating it yields CARRGGSYEQYF.

This clonotype was observed a handful of times. The chain carries TRBV5-5 and TRBJ2-1; a weak D match, TRBD2 (6 bases). Germline loops: CDR1 SGHKS, CDR2 YYEKEE (reference sequence). The CDR3 is 19 amino acids. V was trimmed by 4 bases and J by 6 bases, leaving 29 bases between them. DNA of the CDR3: TGTGCCAGCAGCCTGAACTTAGGACTAACACGAATTAACCGCAATGAGCAGTTCTTC. Its translation: CASSLNLGLTRINRNEQFF. The whole variable domain, remainder taken from reference TRBV5-5 and TRBJ2-1, is DAGVTQSPTHLIKTRGQQVTLRCSPISGHKSVSWYQQVLGQGPQFIFQYYEKEERGRGNFPDRFSARQFPNYSSELNVNALLLGDSALYLCASSLNLGLTRINRNEQFFGPGTRLTVL.

The sample holds a few counts of this clonotype. V and J are TRBV12-3 or TRBV12-4 and TRBJ2-2, with D perhaps TRBD1 or TRBD2 (5 bases each). V was trimmed by 0 bases and J by 5 bases, leaving 7 bases between them. The CDR3 extends over 14 amino acids. CDR3 sequence reads: CASSLARGTGELFF. The CDR3 nucleotides are TGTGCCAGCAGTTTAGCGAGGGGTACCGGGGAGCTGTTTTTT.

This clonotype was observed a few times. V usage is TRBV29-1 and J usage is TRBJ2-1; D may match TRBD1 or TRBD2 (6 bases each). The CDR3 sequence is 11 residues long. Germline CDR1 reads SQVTM; CDR2 reads ANQGSEA. V lost 6 bases to trimming and J lost 10 bases, with 13 bases between them. The CDR3 DNA follows: TGCAGCGTGGGGGGACATTGGGAGCAGTTCTTC. Translated, it gives CSVGGHWEQFF.

This clonotype appeared a few times. The chain employs TRBV7-9 and TRBJ2-1; D possibly corresponds to TRBD1 (5 bases). CDR3 length: 16 residues. The germline gives CDR1 SEHNR, CDR2 FQNEAQ (reference sequence). The V gene lost 1 base and the J gene lost 6 bases, with 16 bases spanning the gap. The CDR3, as DNA: TGTGCCAGCAGCTTAGAGGGCAGCCCTCAGGGCAATGAGCAGTTCTTC. This encodes CASSLEGSPQGNEQFF.

A few counts support this clonotype. The chain couples TRBV6-1 to TRBJ1-1; no clear D. V was shortened by 1 base and J by 5 bases, with 11 bases between the two germline ends. Germline CDR1 MNHNS, CDR2 SASEGT. This CDR3 has 14 amino acids. The chain's CDR3 is CASSEDRMRTEAFF. The CDR3 coding sequence is TGTGCCAGCAGTGAAGACCGAATGAGAACTGAAGCTTTCTTT.

Ten or more counts support this clonotype. The rearrangement links TRBV21-1 to TRBJ2-1; TRBD2 is taken as the D call from the table, unchecked against the DNA. TRBV21-1 is noted as a pseudogene. CDR3 length equals 17 residues. The CDR3 nucleotides are TGTGCCAGCAGCAGAAGCGGGACTAGCGGGAGGAACAATGAGCAGTTCTTC. The encoded protein is CASSRSGTSGRNNEQFF.

This chain uses TRBV5-5 with TRBJ2-5; possibly TRBD1 for D (5 bases). The CDR3 spans 13 residues. CDR1 and CDR2 (germline): SGHKS, YYEKEE (reference sequence). Between the trimmed V and J ends, which lost 0 bases and 5 bases, there was a span of 8 bases. CDR3 in amino acids: CASSLDRIETQYF. The CDR3 region has the DNA TGTGCCAGCAGCTTGGACAGGATCGAGACCCAGTACTTC.

This chain links TRBV2 with TRBJ2-7, with a weak D call TRBD1 (6 bases). In germline, CDR1 is SNHLY, CDR2 FYNNEI. This CDR3 region has 12 residues. Trimming took off 8 bases at V and 4 bases at J, with 12 bases between the two ends. The CDR3 sequence: CASAGQQYEQYF. In nucleotides, the CDR3 is TGTGCCAGCGCCGGACAGCAATACGAGCAGTACTTC.

In its sample, this clonotype was seen a few times. The chain couples TRBV6-2 or TRBV6-3 to TRBJ2-7; D unresolved. V was pared by 2 bases and J by 2 bases, with 10 bases between. The length of the CDR3 is 14 residues. Germline V lookup: CDR1 MNHEY, CDR2 SVGEGT. This CDR3 is CASSYRAGPYEQYF. The CDR3, as DNA: TGTGCCAGCAGTTACCGGGCAGGACCCTACGAGCAGTACTTC.

The chain's CDR3 is CATSDPQGSNQPQHF. CDR3 nucleotides: TGTGCCACCAGTGATCCGCAGGGTAGCAATCAGCCCCAGCATTTT. V is TRBV24-1 and J is TRBJ1-5; D is perhaps TRBD1 (5 bases). CDR1 and CDR2 from the germline V gene are KGHDR and SFDVKD. V lost 3 bases and J 0 bases, leaving 8 bases between the germline ends. The CDR3 has 15 residues.